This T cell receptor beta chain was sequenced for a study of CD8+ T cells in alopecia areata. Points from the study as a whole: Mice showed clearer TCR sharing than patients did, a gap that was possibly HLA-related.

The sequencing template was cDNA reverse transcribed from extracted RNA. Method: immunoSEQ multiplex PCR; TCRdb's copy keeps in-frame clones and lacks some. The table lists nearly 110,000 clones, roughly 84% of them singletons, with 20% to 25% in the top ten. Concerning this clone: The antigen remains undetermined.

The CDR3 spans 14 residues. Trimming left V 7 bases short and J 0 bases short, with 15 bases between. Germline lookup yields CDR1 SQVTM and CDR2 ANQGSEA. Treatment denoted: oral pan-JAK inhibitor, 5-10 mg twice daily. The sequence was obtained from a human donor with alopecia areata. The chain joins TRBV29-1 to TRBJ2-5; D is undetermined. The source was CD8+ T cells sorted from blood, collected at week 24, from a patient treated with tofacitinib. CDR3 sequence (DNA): TGCAGCGCAAGAGCCCAGCCAAACCAAGAGACCCAGTACTTC. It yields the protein CSARAQPNQETQYF. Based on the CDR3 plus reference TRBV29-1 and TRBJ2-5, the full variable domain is SAVISQKPSRDICQRGTSLTIQCQVDSQVTMMFWYRQQPGQSLTLIATANQGSEATYESGFVIDKFPISRPNLTFSTLTVSNMSPEDSSIYLCSARAQPNQETQYFGPGTRLLVL.